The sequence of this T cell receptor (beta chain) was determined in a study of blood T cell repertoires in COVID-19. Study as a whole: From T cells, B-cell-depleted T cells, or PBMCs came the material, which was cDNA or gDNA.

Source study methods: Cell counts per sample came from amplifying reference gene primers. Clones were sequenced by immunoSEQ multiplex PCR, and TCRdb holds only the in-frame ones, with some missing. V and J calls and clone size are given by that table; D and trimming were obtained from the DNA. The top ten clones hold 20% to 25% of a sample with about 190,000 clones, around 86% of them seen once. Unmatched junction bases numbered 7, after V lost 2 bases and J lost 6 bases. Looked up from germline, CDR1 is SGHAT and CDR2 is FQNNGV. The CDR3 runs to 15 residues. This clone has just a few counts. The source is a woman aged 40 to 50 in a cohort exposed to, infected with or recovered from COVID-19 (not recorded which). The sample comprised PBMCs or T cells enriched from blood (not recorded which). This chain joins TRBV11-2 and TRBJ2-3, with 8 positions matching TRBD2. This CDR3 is CASSLSGGTGDTQYF. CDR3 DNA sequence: TGTGCCAGCAGCTTAAGCGGGGGTACCGGGGATACGCAGTATTTT.